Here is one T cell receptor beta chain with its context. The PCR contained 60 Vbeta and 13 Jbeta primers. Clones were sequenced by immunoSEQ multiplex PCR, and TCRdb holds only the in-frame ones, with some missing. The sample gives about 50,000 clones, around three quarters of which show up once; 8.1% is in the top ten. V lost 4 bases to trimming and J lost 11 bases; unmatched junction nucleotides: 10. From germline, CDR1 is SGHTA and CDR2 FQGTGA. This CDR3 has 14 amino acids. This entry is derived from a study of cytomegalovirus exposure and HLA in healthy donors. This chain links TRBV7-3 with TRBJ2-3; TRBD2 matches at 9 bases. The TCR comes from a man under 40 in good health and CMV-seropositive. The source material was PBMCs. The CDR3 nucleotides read TGTGCCAGCAGCTCGAATACCCTAGCGGGGAAGCAGTATTTT. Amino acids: CASSSNTLAGKQYF. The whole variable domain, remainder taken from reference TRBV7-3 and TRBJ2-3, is GAGVSQTPSNKVTEKGKYVELRCDPISGHTALYWYRQSLGQGPEFLIYFQGTGAADDSGLPNDRFFAVRPEGSVSTLKIQRTERGDSAVYLCASSSNTLAGKQYFGPGTRLTVL.